This TCR beta chain comes out of a study of cytomegalovirus exposure and HLA in healthy donors. Overall study results and limits: An apparent linkage of common viral pathogens to several of the most significant clusters emerged in a later analysis. In most subjects, TCR beta sequences reportedly gave accurate predictions of HLA-A and HLA-B alleles. Most CMV-associated TCR beta chains were later found to appear HLA-restricted.

The PCR was carried out with 60 Vbeta primers and 13 Jbeta primers. The data were produced by immunoSEQ multiplex PCR, yet TCRdb's version contains in-frame clones alone and is incomplete. The table shows around 160,000 clones, with roughly 88% occurring only once. For this clone: Its antigen is undetermined.

The sequenced sample consisted of PBMCs. This TCR was sampled from a woman aged 18-29 years in good health and CMV-seronegative.

CDR3 bases: TGTGCCAGCAGCGAAGGGGTAGGGATCTTGAACACTGAAGCTTTCTTT. Protein: CASSEGVGILNTEAFF. The chain combines TRBV9 with TRBJ1-1; D may be TRBD1 (5 bases). CDR1 is SGDLS, CDR2 YYNGEE, per germline. The V gene lost 3 bases and the J gene lost 0 bases, with 15 bases spanning the gap. CDR3 size: 16 residues.